This section outlines one T cell receptor (beta chain) sequence together with its context. Antigen: not known. Clones were read by immunoSEQ multiplex PCR, and TCRdb kept only the in-frame ones, dropping some. The profile shows about 260,000 clones, 85% to 95% of them singletons. This specimen belongs to a study of T cell responses to AZD1222 COVID-19 vaccine. Study findings and constraints: Receipt of two AZD1222 doses was followed by a rise in Spike-specific TCR breadth and depth. Clonal diversity was possibly underestimated, and the donors were mostly white British, with more females.

The CDR3 extends over 13 amino acids. Germline lookup yields CDR1 MDHEN and CDR2 SYDVKM. The V end lost 1 base, the J end lost 7 bases, and 11 bases lay between the germline ends. The input for sequencing was peripheral blood, taken on day 0 of AZD1222 vaccination. The V gene is TRBV28, the J gene TRBJ2-7, with D perhaps matching TRBD2 (5 bases). This TCR derives from an adult in good health. CDR3 protein: CASSLFAPGEQYF. DNA for the CDR3: TGTGCCAGCAGTTTATTCGCGCCGGGGGAGCAGTACTTC.